This passage covers 15 T cell receptor beta chains from one sample sequenced in a study of T cell responses to AZD1222 COVID-19 vaccine. Method: immunoSEQ multiplex PCR; TCRdb's copy keeps in-frame clones and lacks some. Altogether 150,000 to 200,000 clones are present, about 89% being singletons, with the ten largest covering roughly 1.3%. Source: peripheral blood, taken 28 days after the second AZD1222 dose. Receptors were obtained from an adult who received the AZD1222 COVID-19 vaccine.

J is TRBJ1-2 and V is TRBV5-6; TRBD1 agrees at 7 bases. The CDR3 contains 15 residues. Germline V gene data show CDR1 as SGHDT and CDR2 as YYEEEE. The ends lost 4 bases at V and 7 bases at J; junction bases unmatched: 13. The CDR3 region has the DNA TGTGCCAGCAGCCCCCGGGACAGTGGGTTTAGTGGCTACACCTTC. This sequence encodes CASSPRDSGFSGYTF.

The J gene is TRBJ2-2, the V gene TRBV4-2; TRBD2 matches 10 bases. The junction had 10 bases not matched to a gene; V was cut back by 1 base and J by 5 bases. Germline V lookup: CDR1 LGHNA, CDR2 YNFKEQ. CDR3 length: 18 residues. CDR3 nucleotides: TGTGCCAGCAGCCAAGGTGCCGTAGCGGGAGGAAGTACCGGGGAGCTGTTTTTT. As protein: CASSQGAVAGGSTGELFF.

The chain couples TRBV27 to TRBJ2-7, with D perhaps assigned TRBD1 or TRBD2 (5 bases each). The length of the CDR3 is 15 residues. The V gene's germline CDR1 is MNHEY and CDR2 SMNVEV (reference sequence). Between the trimmed V and J ends, which lost 5 bases and 2 bases, there was a span of 16 bases. The CDR3 spells CASSLTPQGPYEQYF. The CDR3 bases are TGTGCCAGCAGTCTAACACCCCAGGGACCCTACGAGCAGTACTTC.

Only one count was recorded for this clone. The chain recombines TRBV6-5 with TRBJ2-7, with unresolved D. The germline CDR1 and CDR2 sequences are MNHEY and SVGAGI. The CDR3 is made up of 15 amino acids. Trimming removed 11 bases at V and 4 bases at J, with 24 bases between. The CDR3: CARSFFGVVTYEQYF. The CDR3 DNA reads TGTGCCCGCTCCTTTTTTGGGGTAGTCACGTACGAGCAGTACTTC.

The chain couples TRBV7-8 to TRBJ1-1; no definite D call. Trimming left V 2 bases short and J 5 bases short, with 9 bases between. Germline-derived CDR1 and CDR2 are SGHVS and FQNEAQ. CDR3 length: 13 amino acids. CDR3 loop: CASSLSPTTEAFF. As DNA, the CDR3 is TGTGCCAGCAGCTTAAGCCCCACGACTGAAGCTTTCTTT.

The rearrangement joins TRBV28 to TRBJ2-1; D is undetermined. The CDR3 covers 13 residues. Germline-derived CDR1 and CDR2 are MDHEN and SYDVKM. V was pared by 1 base and J by 6 bases, with 7 bases between. In DNA form, the CDR3 reads TGTGCCAGCAGTTTATCGAGCCCCAATGAGCAGTTCTTC. Its protein is CASSLSSPNEQFF.

CDR3 nucleotides: TGTGCCAGCAGCTTTTGGGGGGGCGATTCGTTAGGGCAGTTCTTC. This translates into CASSFWGGDSLGQFF. V is TRBV7-9 and J is TRBJ2-1; a weak D match, TRBD2 (7 bases). Trimming shortened V by 3 bases and J by 12 bases, and 21 bases separated the two germline ends. In germline, CDR1 is SEHNR, CDR2 FQNEAQ (reference sequence). There are 15 residues in the CDR3.

The chain links TRBV7-3 to TRBJ2-1; TRBD2 is a possible D gene (5 bases). V lost 3 bases and J lost 7, with 13 bases in between. The CDR3 is 14 residues long. From germline, CDR1 is SGHTA and CDR2 FQGTGA. Here the CDR3 reads CASSLDRDQNEQFF. CDR3 bases: TGTGCCAGCAGCTTGGACCGGGATCAGAATGAGCAGTTCTTC.

The gene calls are TRBV12-3 or TRBV12-4 and TRBJ2-1; unclear D gene. V was cut by 5 bases and J by 7 bases, with 6 bases left in between. The CDR3 length is 11 residues. The CDR3 is CASSAQNEQFF. The CDR3 DNA is TGTGCCAGCAGTGCCCAGAATGAGCAGTTCTTC.

The rearrangement links TRBV4-1 to TRBJ1-5, with D uncertain. V lost 1 base to trimming and J lost 3 bases, with 10 bases between them. CDR3 length: 15 amino acids. Germline V gives CDR1 MGHRA, CDR2 YSYEKL. CDR3 loop: CASSQVAAYNQPQHF. Here the CDR3 DNA reads TGCGCCAGCAGCCAAGTGGCCGCTTACAATCAGCCCCAGCATTTT.

This clone was counted once. J is TRBJ2-3 and V is TRBV5-6, with D maybe TRBD2 (7 bases). CDR3 length: 15 residues. V was clipped by 4 bases and J by 3 bases, with 15 bases between them. The germline V gene has CDR1 SGHDT and CDR2 YYEEEE. The DNA of the CDR3 is TGTGCCAGCAGCCTTCGGACAGCGGGGACAGATACGCAGTATTTT. Amino acids: CASSLRTAGTDTQYF.

The CDR3 DNA sequence: TGTGCCAGCGGAGATGAGGGGTACGAGCAGTACTTC. As protein: CASGDEGYEQYF. The chain is built from TRBV27 and TRBJ2-7, with D perhaps assigned TRBD1 or TRBD2 (5 bases each). CDR1 MNHEY and CDR2 SMNVEV come from the germline V gene (reference sequence). V lost 8 bases and J lost 4, with 12 bases in between. This CDR3 has 12 amino acids.

This rearrangement joins TRBV18 to TRBJ2-5; no firm D call. The V end lost 8 bases, the J end lost 0 bases, and 4 bases lay between the germline ends. CDR3 length: 11 amino acids. Germline values: CDR1 KGHSH, CDR2 LQKENI. DNA of the CDR3: TGTGCCAGCACGTACCAAGAGACCCAGTACTTC. Amino acid sequence: CASTYQETQYF. Combining the CDR3 with reference TRBV18 and TRBJ2-5 gives the whole variable domain NAGVMQNPRHLVRRRGQEARLRCSPMKGHSHVYWYRQLPEEGLKFMVYLQKENIIDESGMPKERFSAEFPKEGPSILRIQQVVRGDSAAYFCASTYQETQYFGPGTRLLVL.

This clone was seen a handful of times. The V call is TRBV7-2, the J call TRBJ1-1; D is ambiguous. The CDR3 has 12 amino acids. The V and J ends lost 5 bases and 7 bases respectively, with 11 bases between them. Germline values: CDR1 SGHTA, CDR2 FQGNSA. CDR3 loop: CASSPTAYEAFF. CDR3 nucleotide sequence: TGTGCCAGCAGCCCGACCGCCTATGAAGCTTTCTTT.

The chain joins TRBV5-4 to TRBJ2-5; D is uncertain. V was trimmed by 4 bases and J by 5 bases, leaving 9 bases between them. Germline V lookup: CDR1 SGHNT, CDR2 YYREEE (reference sequence). This CDR3 has 12 amino acids. CDR3 region: CASSQRMETQYF. The CDR3 nucleotides are TGTGCCAGCAGCCAGAGGATGGAGACCCAGTACTTC.